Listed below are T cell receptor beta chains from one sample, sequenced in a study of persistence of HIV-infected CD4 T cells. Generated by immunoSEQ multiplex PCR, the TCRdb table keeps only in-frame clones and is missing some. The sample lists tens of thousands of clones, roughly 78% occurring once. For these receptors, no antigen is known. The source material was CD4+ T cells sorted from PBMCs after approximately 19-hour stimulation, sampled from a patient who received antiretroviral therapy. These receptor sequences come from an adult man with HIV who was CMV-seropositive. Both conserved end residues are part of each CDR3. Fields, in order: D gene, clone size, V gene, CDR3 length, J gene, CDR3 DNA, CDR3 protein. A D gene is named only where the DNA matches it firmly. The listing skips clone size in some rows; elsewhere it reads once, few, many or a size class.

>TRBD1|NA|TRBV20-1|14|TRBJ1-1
TGCAGTGCTAGTGTTTGGGACAGGGGAACTGAAGCTTTCTTT
CSASVWDRGTEAFF
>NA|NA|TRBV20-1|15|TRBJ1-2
TGCAGTGCTAGTACATCGCGCCCCGAGCCCTATGGCTACACCTTC
CSASTSRPEPYGYTF
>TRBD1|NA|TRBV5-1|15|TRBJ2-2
TGCGCCAGCAGTTTAGGGGGCTTGAACACCGGGGAGCTGTTTTTT
CASSLGGLNTGELFF
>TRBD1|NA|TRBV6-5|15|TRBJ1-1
TGTGCCAGCAGTCGTCCGACAGGGTCCGCCACTGAAGCTTTCTTT
CASSRPTGSATEAFF
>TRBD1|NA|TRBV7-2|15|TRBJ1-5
TGTGCCAGCAGCTTGGCAGGGGGCGCCAATCAGCCCCAGCATTTT
CASSLAGGANQPQHF
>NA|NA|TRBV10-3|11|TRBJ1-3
TGTGCCATCAGTGTTAGGAACACCATATATTTT
CAISVRNTIYF
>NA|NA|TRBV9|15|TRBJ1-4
TGTGCCAGCAGCCCAACTGGGCAGGGAGGAGAAAAACTGTTTTTT
CASSPTGQGGEKLFF
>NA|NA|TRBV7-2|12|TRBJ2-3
TGTGCCAGCAGCTTAGCCGTAGGTGGGCAGTATTTT
CASSLAVGGQYF
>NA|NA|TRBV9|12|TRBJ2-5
TGTGCCAGCAGCGCCTTCCAAGAGACCCAGTACTTC
CASSAFQETQYF
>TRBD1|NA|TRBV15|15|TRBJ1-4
TGTGCCACCAGCAGAGATAGACAGGGCGGAGAAAAACTGTTTTTT
CATSRDRQGGEKLFF
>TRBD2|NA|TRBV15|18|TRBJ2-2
TGTGCCACCAGCAGAGATCTCTCGCAGGGCGGGGGCACCGGGGAGCTGTTTTTT
CATSRDLSQGGGTGELFF
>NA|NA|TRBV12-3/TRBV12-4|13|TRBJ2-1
TGTGCCAGCAGTAATAGTGGCAGGCCTGTACTGTTCTTC
CASSNSGRPVLFF
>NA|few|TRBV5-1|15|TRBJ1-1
TGCGCCAGCAGCTTCATACAATCCGGGCTTCATGAAGCTTTCTTT
CASSFIQSGLHEAFF
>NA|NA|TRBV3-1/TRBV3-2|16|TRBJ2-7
TGTGCCAGCAGCCAAGAGACCTATCCGGTCCCCTACGAGCAGTACTTC
CASSQETYPVPYEQYF
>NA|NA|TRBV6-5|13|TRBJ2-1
TGTGCCAGCACCCGCCAAGTATTCGATGAGCAGTTCTTC
CASTRQVFDEQFF
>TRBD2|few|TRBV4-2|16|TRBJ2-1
TGTGCCAGCAGCCAAGGTTTCAGCGGGGTGTACAATGAGCAGTTCTTC
CASSQGFSGVYNEQFF
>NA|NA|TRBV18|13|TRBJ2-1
TGTGCCAGCTCACCACAACAGGGTGATGAGCAGTTCTTC
CASSPQQGDEQFF
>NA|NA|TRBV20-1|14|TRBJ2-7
TGCAGTGCTAGTGCGGCAGGGGATCTCTACGAGCAGTACTTC
CSASAAGDLYEQYF
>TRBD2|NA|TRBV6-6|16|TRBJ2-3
TGTGCCAGCACCCAAGCTAGCGGGGGGGCCGCAGATACGCAGTATTTT
CASTQASGGAADTQYF
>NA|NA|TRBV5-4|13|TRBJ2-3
TGTGCCAGCAGATCCTTTTCGAGGGATACGCAGTATTTT
CASRSFSRDTQYF
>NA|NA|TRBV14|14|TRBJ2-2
TGTGCCAGCAGCCAAGGAATTAGCACCGGGGAGCTGTTTTTT
CASSQGISTGELFF
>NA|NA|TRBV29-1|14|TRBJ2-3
TGCAGCGTTGAGCTGGTCAGGGTTACAGATACGCAGTATTTT
CSVELVRVTDTQYF
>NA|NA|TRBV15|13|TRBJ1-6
TGTGCCACCAGCACCGTGCTACGGGAGCCCCTCCACTTT
CATSTVLREPLHF
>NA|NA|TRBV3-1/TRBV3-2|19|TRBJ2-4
TGTGCCAGCAGCCAAGAAACTACGGGGGCGGGGAAAGCCAAAAACATTCAGTACTTC
CASSQETTGAGKAKNIQYF
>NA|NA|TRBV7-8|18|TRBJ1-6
TGTGCCAGCAGCCTAACCCCCCGGCAGGGTTCCTATAATTCACCCCTCCACTTT
CASSLTPRQGSYNSPLHF
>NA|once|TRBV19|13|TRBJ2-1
TGTGCCAGTAGCCTCATGGGGTACAATGAGCAGTTCTTC
CASSLMGYNEQFF
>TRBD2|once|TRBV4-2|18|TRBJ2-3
TGTGCCAGCAGCCAAGAAGGCGGGGGGGCCGCTAGCACAGATACGCAGTATTTT
CASSQEGGGAASTDTQYF
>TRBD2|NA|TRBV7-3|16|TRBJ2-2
TGTGCCAGCAGCTTAGTACTAGCGGGGGGCACCGGGGAGCTGTTTTTT
CASSLVLAGGTGELFF
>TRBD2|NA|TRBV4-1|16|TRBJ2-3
TGCGCCAGCAGCCCCGGAGGCGGGGGGGCCACAGATACGCAGTATTTT
CASSPGGGGATDTQYF
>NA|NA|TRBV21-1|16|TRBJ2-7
TGTGCCAGCAGCAAAGCGCAAACAGGGGTGTCCTACGAGCAGTACTTC
CASSKAQTGVSYEQYF
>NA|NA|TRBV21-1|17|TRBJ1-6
TGTGCCAGCACCCCCGGGGACTCGAGCTCCTATAATTCACCCCTCCACTTT
CASTPGDSSSYNSPLHF
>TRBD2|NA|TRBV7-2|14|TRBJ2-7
TGTGCCAGCAGCCGGGGGGGGGATCCCTACGAGCAGTACTTC
CASSRGGDPYEQYF
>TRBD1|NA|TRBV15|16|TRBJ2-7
TGTGCCACCAGCAGAGACCTCGGACAGGGGGCCTACGAGCAGTACTTC
CATSRDLGQGAYEQYF
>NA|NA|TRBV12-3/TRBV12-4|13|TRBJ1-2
TGTGCCAGCAGTTTCCAGCCAGGTGGCGGCTACACCTTC
CASSFQPGGGYTF
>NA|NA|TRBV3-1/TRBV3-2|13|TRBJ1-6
TGTGCCACCAACCGGGACAACTTTACACCCCTCCACTTT
CATNRDNFTPLHF
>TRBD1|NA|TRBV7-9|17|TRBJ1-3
TGTGCCAGCAGCTTAGCCACAATACAGGGGAACGGAAACACCATATATTTT
CASSLATIQGNGNTIYF
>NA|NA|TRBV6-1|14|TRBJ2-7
TGTGCCAGCAGTGAATACGACAGAGACTACGAGCAGTACTTC
CASSEYDRDYEQYF
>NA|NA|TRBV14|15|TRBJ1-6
TGTGCCAGCAGCTATGGACAGAAGGGGAGTTCACCCCTCCACTTT
CASSYGQKGSSPLHF
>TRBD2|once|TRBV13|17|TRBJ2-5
TGTGCCAGCAGCTTAGGATCCGGGACTAGAGTAGGAGAGACCCAGTACTTC
CASSLGSGTRVGETQYF
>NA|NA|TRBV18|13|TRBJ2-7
TGTGCCAGCTCACCACAGGGGGTCGGGGAGCAGTACTTC
CASSPQGVGEQYF
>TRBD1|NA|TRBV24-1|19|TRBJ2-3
TGTGCCACCAGTCAAATAGGCCCACAGGGGTCTAGAGGCCCAGATACGCAGTATTTT
CATSQIGPQGSRGPDTQYF
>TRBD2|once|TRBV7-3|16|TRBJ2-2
TGTGCCAGCAGCTTCTTAGCGGGGGTGAACACCGGGGAGCTGTTTTTT
CASSFLAGVNTGELFF
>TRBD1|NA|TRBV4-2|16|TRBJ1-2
TGTGCCAGCAGCCCCTCGAAGGACAGGGAAAACTATGGCTACACCTTC
CASSPSKDRENYGYTF
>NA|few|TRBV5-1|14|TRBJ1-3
TGCGCCAGCAGCGTTTGGGGGGCGAGAAACACCATATATTTT
CASSVWGARNTIYF
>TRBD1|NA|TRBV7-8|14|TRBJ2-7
TGTGCCAGCAGCGCCCGGGACAGAGAATACGAGCAGTACTTC
CASSARDREYEQYF
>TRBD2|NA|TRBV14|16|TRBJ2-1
TGTGCCAGCAGCCAGCTGGGACTAGAATCCTACAATGAGCAGTTCTTC
CASSQLGLESYNEQFF
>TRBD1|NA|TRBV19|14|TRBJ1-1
TGTGCCAGTAGTATGGGGACAGAGAAGACTGAAGCTTTCTTT
CASSMGTEKTEAFF
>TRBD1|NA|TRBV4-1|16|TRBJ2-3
TGCGCCAGCAGCCGAACCGGGACAGGAGGTGCGGATACGCAGTATTTT
CASSRTGTGGADTQYF
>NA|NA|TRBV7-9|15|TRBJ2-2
TGTGCCAGCAGCTGGCAGGGTAGAAACACCGGGGAGCTGTTTTTT
CASSWQGRNTGELFF
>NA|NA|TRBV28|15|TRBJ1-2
TGTGCCAGCAATCCCGGGGACCTCCTTCTCTATGGCTACACCTTC
CASNPGDLLLYGYTF
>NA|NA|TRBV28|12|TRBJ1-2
TGTGCCAGCAGTTTACTCCCTGATGGCTACACCTTC
CASSLLPDGYTF
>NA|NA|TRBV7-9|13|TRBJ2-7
TGTGCCAGCAGCCCCGTGGCTGGGGCCGAGCAGTACTTC
CASSPVAGAEQYF
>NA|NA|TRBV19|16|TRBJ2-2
TGTGCCAGTACTTTATTTGGCACCTCGAACACCGGGGAGCTGTTTTTT
CASTLFGTSNTGELFF
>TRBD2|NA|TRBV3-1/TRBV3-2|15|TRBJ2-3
TGTGCCAGCAGCCAGGGACTAGCGGGGACAGATACGCAGTATTTT
CASSQGLAGTDTQYF
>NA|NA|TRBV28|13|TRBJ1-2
TGTGCCAGCGCGACAGGTTTGGTCTATGGCTACACCTTC
CASATGLVYGYTF